This T cell receptor beta chain was captured in a study of CD8+CD57+ T cells in acquired aplastic anemia. Using genomic DNA as the template, TCR beta VDJ and CDR3 profiling was carried out. TCRdb re-derived calls from the reads in MiXCR, one entry per CDR3 protein. The profile shows 80,000 to 100,000 distinct CDR3 sequences, around 70% of them singletons. The CDR3 has 13 amino acids. The germline V gene encodes CDR1 DFQATT and CDR2 SNEGSKA (reference sequence). The V end lost 5 bases, the J end lost 0 bases, and 10 bases lay between the germline ends. Sequencing was done on patients that had shown CD8+CD57+ cell expansion by flow cytometry.

Specimen: sorted CD4+, CD8+, or CD8+CD57+ T cells (not recorded which) from PBMCs. This sequence originates from a human donor with aplastic anemia. The chain is built from TRBV20-1 and TRBJ1-1, with D possibly being TRBD1 (6 bases). For the CDR3, the DNA is TGCAGTGCTCCGGACAGAATGAACACTGAAGCTTTCTTT. Protein: CSAPDRMNTEAFF.